The sequence of this T cell receptor (beta chain) was determined in a study of early T cells in non-severe SARS-CoV-2 infection. Study background: The authors sequenced bulk RNA from unsorted whole blood, leaving chains unpaired.

As for this clonotype: Its antigen remains unidentified. A much larger clone differs by one base, so this may be a read error.

Individual cDNA molecules received unique molecular identifiers. Via MiXCR, TCRdb re-called the 5' RACE reads, giving one row per CDR3 protein. Of 80,000 to 100,000 distinct CDR3 sequences listed, 9% to 15% are singletons. Findings of the study overall: CD4 and private specificities were missed by VDJdb matching, which favored anti-spike CD8 responses.

Germline CDR1 and CDR2: ENHRY and SYGVKD. CDR3 length: 15 residues. The rearrangement uses TRBV10-3 and TRBJ2-7, with D tentatively TRBD1 (5 bases). The sequenced sample consisted of whole blood. The TCR originated in an adult who was a healthcare worker with PCR-confirmed SARS-CoV-2 infection or an uninfected control (not recorded which). The CDR3 is CAIRDQGTPSCEQYF. Written as DNA, the CDR3 is TGTGCCATCAGAGACCAGGGTACTCCTTCCTGCGAGCAGTACTTC.